The rows below give T cell receptor beta chains drawn from one sample of a study of blood T cell repertoires in COVID-19. The table came from immunoSEQ multiplex PCR; TCRdb's copy has only in-frame clones and leaves some out. Of about 140,000 clones in the sample, around three quarters are singletons; the top ten hold around 13%. Sequencing input: peripheral blood. The receptor set was obtained from an older man with acute or convalescent COVID-19. Both conserved end residues are part of each CDR3. Fields, in order: J gene, clone size, V gene, D gene, CDR3 DNA, CDR3 protein. D genes are given only for firm matches. The size of a clone is reported for some rows only, either as once, few or many, or as a class for expanded clones.

>TRBJ2-5|.|TRBV24-1|TRBD2
TGTGCCACCAGTGGTAGCGGGCAAGAGACCCAGTACTTC
CATSGSGQETQYF
>TRBJ1-1|.|TRBV7-2|.
TGTGCCAGCAGCCCGACCCAGGGAATGGCTGAAGCTTTCTTT
CASSPTQGMAEAFF
>TRBJ2-5|.|TRBV5-1|.
TGCGCCAGCAGCTTGGCTCTGGGCAAGTACCAAGAGACCCAGTACTTC
CASSLALGKYQETQYF
>TRBJ2-2|.|TRBV19|TRBD2
TGTGCCAGTTATCCCGGCGGGGGTTTATCCGGGGAGCTGTTTTTT
CASYPGGGLSGELFF
>TRBJ2-7|.|TRBV10-3|TRBD1
TGTGCCATCAGTGAACCCGGGACAGGGATCCCCTACGAGCAGTACTTC
CAISEPGTGIPYEQYF
>TRBJ1-1|.|TRBV5-1|.
TGCGCCAGCAGCTTGAACAGCTTTGGAACTGAAGCTTTCTTT
CASSLNSFGTEAFF
>TRBJ2-7|.|TRBV27|TRBD1
TGTGCCAGCAGTCGGGACAGGGTTTCCTACGAGCAGTACTTC
CASSRDRVSYEQYF
>TRBJ1-1|.|TRBV11-3|TRBD1
TGTGCCAGCAGCCATCGGAACAGGGGTCCAGCTTTCTTT
CASSHRNRGPAFF
>TRBJ2-7|.|TRBV6-6|.
TGTGCCAGCAGTAACCCAGGGGACGAGCAGTACTTC
CASSNPGDEQYF
>TRBJ2-2|.|TRBV5-1|.
TGCGCCAGCAGCTTGTCTAGCGCCTCGAACACCGGGGAGCTGTTTTTT
CASSLSSASNTGELFF
>TRBJ1-1|few|TRBV7-9|.
TGTGCCAGCAGCTTCCCTGCCGGGCCTCAGGGGATGGAAGCTTTCTTT
CASSFPAGPQGMEAFF
>TRBJ1-4|.|TRBV5-6|.
TGTGCCAGCAGCCCCACAGGGCTGGAAAAACTGTTTTTT
CASSPTGLEKLFF
>TRBJ2-7|.|TRBV7-8|.
TGTGCCAGCAGCTTAGCTCCAAGGAGCTCCTACGAGCAGTACTTC
CASSLAPRSSYEQYF
>TRBJ2-1|.|TRBV29-1|TRBD2
TGCAGGATAGCGGGGGGACAGAATGAGCAGTTCTTC
CRIAGGQNEQFF
>TRBJ1-1|.|TRBV9|TRBD1
TGTGCCAGCAGCGCCCTCAGACAGGGGGGGTCGGGTTTCACTGAAGCTTTCTTT
CASSALRQGGSGFTEAFF
>TRBJ1-1|.|TRBV6-6|.
TGTGCCAGCTCCGGGGGTGGGAACACTGAAGCTTTCTTT
CASSGGGNTEAFF
>TRBJ2-7|.|TRBV5-1|.
TGCGCCAGCAGCTTGGCTACAGGGAGCTCCTACGAGCAGTACTTC
CASSLATGSSYEQYF
>TRBJ1-5|.|TRBV15|TRBD1
TGTGCCACCAGCCGGGGACAGGGGAATAGCAATCAGCCCCAGCATTTT
CATSRGQGNSNQPQHF
>TRBJ1-1|.|TRBV7-2|.
TGTGCCAGCAGCTTCCAGGCGGGGAACACTGAAGCTTTCTTT
CASSFQAGNTEAFF
>TRBJ1-1|.|TRBV5-4|TRBD1
TGTGCCAGCAGCTCTAAGGGCAGGGGGCCCAACACTGAAGCTTTCTTT
CASSSKGRGPNTEAFF
>TRBJ1-4|once|TRBV28|TRBD1
TGTGCCAGCAGTGGGCGGACAGGGCGAGGGGAAAAACTGTTTTTT
CASSGRTGRGEKLFF
>TRBJ2-1|.|TRBV9|.
TGTGCCAGCAGCGATGGGGTCGTTGACAGCTACAATGAGCAGTTCTTC
CASSDGVVDSYNEQFF
>TRBJ2-2|.|TRBV6-5|.
TGTGCCAGCAGTTACCTAAGCGAGGGGGCCGGGGAGCTGTTTTTT
CASSYLSEGAGELFF
>TRBJ1-6|.|TRBV28|.
TGTGCCAGCAGTTTCTCACCGGGACACACTTATAATTCACCCCTCCACTTT
CASSFSPGHTYNSPLHF
>TRBJ1-2|.|TRBV19|.
TGTGCCAGTATCTCCGCTAACTATGGCTACACCTTC
CASISANYGYTF
>TRBJ2-3|.|TRBV4-2|TRBD2
TGTGCCAGCAGCCAGGTCCTGGGGGGGACCACAGATACGCAGTATTTT
CASSQVLGGTTDTQYF
>TRBJ2-7|few|TRBV2|.
TGTGCCAGCAATACATACAGTACCCACGAGCAGTACTTC
CASNTYSTHEQYF
>TRBJ2-2|.|TRBV9|TRBD1
TGTGCCAGCAGCGTAGACAGGGGCGGGCGAGGCACCGGGGAGCTGTTTTTT
CASSVDRGGRGTGELFF
>TRBJ1-4|once|TRBV30|.
TGTGCCTGGAGTTCTGGGGGGGTACGGGAAAAACTGTTTTTT
CAWSSGGVREKLFF
>TRBJ2-5|.|TRBV5-5|.
TGTGCCAGCAGCTTTCTAGGTGGGGGGTACCAAGAGACCCAGTACTTC
CASSFLGGGYQETQYF
>TRBJ1-3|.|TRBV7-3|.
TGTGCCAGCAGCTTATATGGCCCAGGGGCTGGAAACACCATATATTTT
CASSLYGPGAGNTIYF
>TRBJ2-5|.|TRBV12-3/TRBV12-4|TRBD1
TGTGCCAGCAGTTCCGACAGGGCTGGGACCCAGTACTTC
CASSSDRAGTQYF
>TRBJ2-7|.|TRBV19|TRBD1
TGTGCCAGTAGTATCTCAGGGACAGGGGTCGAGCAGTACTTC
CASSISGTGVEQYF
>TRBJ1-1|.|TRBV7-9|TRBD1
TGTGCCAGCAGCGCAGCGACAGGGGGCTGGAACACTGAAGCTTTCTTT
CASSAATGGWNTEAFF
>TRBJ1-2|.|TRBV7-2|.
TGTGCCAGCAGCTTAGGAGGGGGCTACACCTTC
CASSLGGGYTF
>TRBJ2-7|.|TRBV7-2|.
TGTGCCAGCAGCTTAAACCGGCAGACTTACGAGCAGTACTTC
CASSLNRQTYEQYF
>TRBJ2-1|.|TRBV6-4|TRBD2
TGTGCCAGCAAAACTAGCGGGGGGGCAATGACTGGTGAGCAGTTCTTC
CASKTSGGAMTGEQFF
>TRBJ1-5|few|TRBV6-2/TRBV6-3|TRBD1
TGTGCCAGCAGCCCTTTCCTCTCCACAGGGACAGTTAATCAGCCCCAGCATTTT
CASSPFLSTGTVNQPQHF
>TRBJ2-7|.|TRBV4-1|.
TGCGCCAGCAGCCAAGATTCGAGGGTGACCACCTACGAGCAGTACTTC
CASSQDSRVTTYEQYF
>TRBJ1-6|.|TRBV19|TRBD1
TGTGCCAGTTGGGGACAGGGAATTTCACCCCTCCACTTT
CASWGQGISPLHF